These 22 T cell receptor beta chains share one sample of origin, sequenced in a study of T cell changes during pregnancy in multiple sclerosis. Clones were read by immunoSEQ multiplex PCR, and TCRdb kept only the in-frame ones, dropping some. The top ten clones hold about 2% of a sample with tens of thousands of clones, almost 95% of them seen once. The material was peripheral blood, obtained in the third trimester of pregnancy. Receptors were obtained from a female donor in good health, enrolled as a control in a pregnancy study.

The chain uses TRBV6-5 and TRBJ2-5; D ambiguous. This CDR3 has 13 amino acids. Per the germline V gene, CDR1 is MNHEY and CDR2 is SVGAGI. V shed 2 bases and J shed 5 bases, with 9 bases lying between them. The CDR3 region has the DNA TGTGCCAGCAGTTACGAGCGTGGGGAGACCCAGTACTTC. Protein product: CASSYERGETQYF.

The chain is built from TRBV11-2 and TRBJ1-2; TRBD1 matches at 10 bases. CDR1 and CDR2 (germline): SGHAT, FQNNGV. Germline trimming cut 5 bases from V and 8 bases from J; bases unmatched to any gene: 20. The CDR3 sequence is 18 residues long. The DNA for the CDR3 is TGTGCCAGCAGCAGGCCCGACAGGGGGCCCATAAGGGGGTTAGGCTACACCTTC. Its protein product is CASSRPDRGPIRGLGYTF.

The J gene is TRBJ2-3, the V gene TRBV6-5; 10 bases are a match to TRBD2. The ends lost 4 bases at V and 5 bases at J; junction bases unmatched: 9. The CDR3 has 16 residues. Germline V gives CDR1 MNHEY, CDR2 SVGAGI. The CDR3 sequence: CASSFDRAGGQDTQYF. CDR3 bases: TGTGCCAGCAGTTTTGATCGAGCGGGAGGGCAAGATACGCAGTATTTT.

This clone has only one observation. The chain links TRBV7-8 to TRBJ1-3; D might be TRBD1 (6 bases). CDR3 size: 18 residues. Trimming left V 0 bases short and J 1 base short, with 16 bases between. Germline CDR1 SGHVS, CDR2 FQNEAQ. DNA of the CDR3: TGTGCCAGCAGCTTAGCCCGCGGGGGCAGGGTATCTGGAAACACCATATATTTT. Translating gives CASSLARGGRVSGNTIYF.

This chain links TRBV9 with TRBJ2-2; TRBD2 aligns across 12 bases. The J segment lost 5 bases and the V segment lost 4 bases, leaving 9 bases of the junction unmatched. The germline V gene encodes CDR1 SGDLS and CDR2 YYNGEE. The CDR3 spans 17 residues. This CDR3 reads CASSPMLAGGDTGELFF. For the CDR3, the DNA is TGTGCCAGCAGCCCAATGCTAGCGGGGGGGGATACCGGGGAGCTGTTTTTT.

This rearrangement joins TRBV5-6 to TRBJ2-1, with D maybe TRBD2 (7 bases). V was clipped by 5 bases and J by 1 base, with 10 bases between them. Germline loops: CDR1 SGHDT, CDR2 YYEEEE. The CDR3 consists of 14 residues. In DNA, the CDR3 is TGTGCCAGCAGAGAGGGGGGGTCCTACAATGAGCAGTTCTTC. It yields the protein CASREGGSYNEQFF.

Only one count was recorded for this clone. This rearrangement joins TRBV19 to TRBJ1-3; D is uncertain. The CDR3 loop spans 15 amino acids. CDR1 and CDR2 from the germline V gene are LNHDA and SQIVND (reference sequence). V lost 7 bases and J 0 bases, leaving 13 bases between the germline ends. CDR3 nucleotide sequence: TGTGCCAGTAAAAAATGGGCTGACTCTGGAAACACCATATATTTT. Protein: CASKKWADSGNTIYF.

V and J are TRBV29-1 and TRBJ2-7; TRBD1 matches 9 bases. Germline V gives CDR1 SQVTM, CDR2 ANQGSEA. V dropped 3 bases and J dropped 9; count of bases not matched to a gene: 15. This CDR3 is 15 amino acids long. This chain's CDR3 is CSVDVTGQGELGQYF. The CDR3 DNA is TGCAGCGTTGATGTTACGGGACAGGGTGAGCTAGGGCAGTACTTC.

The chain joins TRBV9 to TRBJ2-1; the match to TRBD1 covers 8 bases. V lost 1 base to trimming and J lost 5 bases; unmatched junction nucleotides: 14. The length of the CDR3 is 18 residues. Per the germline V gene, CDR1 is SGDLS and CDR2 is YYNGEE. CDR3 coding DNA: TGTGCCAGCAGCGTAACCGGGACAGGTTTTCGGACCCACAATGAGCAGTTCTTC. Translating gives CASSVTGTGFRTHNEQFF.

V is TRBV23-1 and J is TRBJ1-5, with 7 positions matching TRBD1. TRBV23-1 is filed as an ORF, its function uncertain. V shed 3 bases, J shed 4 bases, and the junction held 6 bases outside the gene matches. The length of the CDR3 is 15 residues. This CDR3 reads CASSQSSRGNQPQHF. Here the CDR3 DNA reads TGCGCCAGCAGTCAGTCGTCCAGGGGGAATCAGCCCCAGCATTTT.

The V and J genes are TRBV6-1 and TRBJ2-7, with D uncertain. The V gene's germline CDR1 is MNHNS and CDR2 SASEGT. Trimming took off 2 bases at V and 0 bases at J, with 11 bases between the two ends. The CDR3 contains 15 residues. CDR3 amino acids: CASSERRGDSYEQYF. The CDR3 coding sequence is TGTGCCAGCAGTGAACGGCGCGGTGACTCCTACGAGCAGTACTTC.

The chain uses TRBV11-1 and TRBJ2-2; 8 bases line up with TRBD1. CDR3 length: 14 residues. Trimming took 6 bases from V and 5 from J; bases not matched to a gene: 5. CDR1 is SGHAT and CDR2 is FQDESV in the germline V gene (reference sequence). This CDR3 reads CASRPDRETGELFF. Here the CDR3 DNA reads TGTGCCAGCAGACCGGACAGGGAAACCGGGGAGCTGTTTTTT.

This clone was counted once. J is TRBJ2-1 and V is TRBV11-3, with 9 bases fitting TRBD1. Germline-derived CDR1 and CDR2 are SGHNT and YENEEA. V gave up 5 bases and J gave up 7 bases; unmatched junction bases: 9. The CDR3 runs to 15 residues. The CDR3: CASSPGQGGGNEQFF. CDR3 nucleotides: TGTGCCAGCAGCCCGGGACAGGGAGGGGGTAATGAGCAGTTCTTC.

The rearrangement uses TRBV28 and TRBJ1-5, with 7 bases lining up with TRBD1. V was clipped by 0 bases and J by 0 bases; unmatched bases: 8. This CDR3 has 18 residues. The germline V gene encodes CDR1 MDHEN and CDR2 SYDVKM. Here the CDR3 DNA reads TGTGCCAGCAGTTTATGGGGATTTGGGACAGATAGCAATCAGCCCCAGCATTTT. It yields the protein CASSLWGFGTDSNQPQHF.

The V gene is TRBV7-8, the J gene TRBJ2-7; D unclear. From germline, CDR1 is SGHVS and CDR2 FQNEAQ. V was trimmed by 1 base and J by 5 bases, leaving 9 bases between them. This CDR3 contains 13 residues. The chain's CDR3 is CASSLGGFDEQYF. The CDR3 DNA reads TGTGCCAGCAGCTTAGGCGGATTCGACGAGCAGTACTTC.

V and J are TRBV19 and TRBJ2-7; 13 bases line up with TRBD2. Trimming cost V 7 bases and J 2 bases; bases outside gene matches: 5. The CDR3 loop spans 15 amino acids. Germline CDR1 reads LNHDA; CDR2 reads SQIVND (reference sequence). The CDR3 here is CASTSGTSGTYEQYF. The CDR3 DNA sequence: TGTGCCAGTACCTCCGGGACTAGCGGGACCTACGAGCAGTACTTC.

The chain combines TRBV28 with TRBJ2-7, with 7 bases aligning to TRBD2. The J segment lost 6 bases and the V segment lost 4 bases, leaving 6 bases of the junction unmatched. Germline V gene sequence: CDR1 MDHEN, CDR2 SYDVKM. This CDR3 spans 13 amino acids. The CDR3 DNA reads as TGTGCCAGCAGTTCCCTTCGGACTAGCGAGCAGTACTTC. Translation gives CASSSLRTSEQYF.

This chain links TRBV6-5 with TRBJ1-6; a possible D gene is TRBD1 (5 bases). Per the germline V gene, CDR1 is MNHEY and CDR2 is SVGAGI. This CDR3 is built from 15 residues. V was cut by 5 bases and J by 9 bases, with 17 bases left in between. The CDR3 is CASSKGYRRVSPLHF. In nucleotides, the CDR3 is TGTGCCAGCAGTAAGGGGTACAGGAGGGTTTCACCCCTCCACTTT.

The V call is TRBV10-1, the J call TRBJ2-7, with D possibly matching TRBD1 (5 bases). CDR1 is WNHNN and CDR2 is SYGVQD in the germline V gene (reference sequence). This CDR3 region has 14 residues. Trimming pared 3 bases from V and 3 bases from J, leaving 12 bases between. The CDR3 reads CASSDGQGIYEQYF. The CDR3 bases are TGCGCCAGCAGTGATGGGCAGGGAATCTACGAGCAGTACTTC.

The chain couples TRBV6-5 to TRBJ1-2; 7 positions agree with TRBD1. Trimming cost V 4 bases and J 0 bases; bases outside gene matches: 2. Germline V CDR1 and CDR2: MNHEY, SVGAGI. The CDR3 consists of 14 residues. The DNA of the CDR3 is TGTGCCAGCAGTTCCGGACAGGCTAACTATGGCTACACCTTC. Translation gives CASSSGQANYGYTF.

This sequence joins TRBV7-3 and TRBJ2-1; 9 bases match TRBD2. The CDR3 is 15 residues long. Unmatched junction bases numbered 6, after V lost 6 bases and J lost 3 bases. Germline V gene lookup returns CDR1 SGHTA and CDR2 FQGTGA. CDR3 protein: CASRAGGPVYNEQFF. CDR3 coding DNA: TGTGCCAGCAGGGCGGGAGGGCCGGTCTACAATGAGCAGTTCTTC.

The rearrangement uses TRBV7-3 and TRBJ2-7; TRBD2 is a possible D gene (6 bases). V was trimmed by 1 base and J by 2 bases, leaving 9 bases between them. From germline, CDR1 is SGHTA and CDR2 FQGTGA. The CDR3 has 14 amino acids. Written as DNA, the CDR3 is TGTGCCAGCAGCTTAATGGCGGGACCCTACGAGCAGTACTTC. Translation: CASSLMAGPYEQYF.